This T cell receptor (beta chain) was sequenced for a study of blood T cell repertoires in COVID-19. Sequencing was performed with immunoSEQ multiplex PCR; in TCRdb, only in-frame clones are kept and a portion is missing. In the table there are more than 200,000 clones, more than 70% of which are singletons. The CDR3 is 16 residues long. Germline CDR1 and CDR2: ENHRY and SYGVKD. V lost 3 bases and J lost 2; bases outside the gene matches: 6. The receptor's source is a man aged 35 to 55 with active or convalescent COVID-19. Sequenced: peripheral blood. The chain couples TRBV10-3 to TRBJ2-1, with TRBD2 matching over 8 bases. The CDR3 DNA is TGTGCCATCAGTGAAGGACCGGGGGGGGCCTACAATGAGCAGTTCTTC. Translation: CAISEGPGGAYNEQFF.